The 30 T cell receptor beta chains reported below all come from one sample, sequenced in a study of blood T cell repertoires in COVID-19. The data were produced by immunoSEQ multiplex PCR, yet TCRdb's version contains in-frame clones alone and is incomplete. The repertoire consists of about 120,000 clones, with 65% to 90% occurring once and the leading ten covering approximately 6.6%. The sequencing sample was made of peripheral blood. The receptor set was obtained from a man at least 80 years old with active or convalescent COVID-19.

The CDR3 region is CSASSRLAGGDTQYF. The CDR3, as DNA: TGCAGTGCTAGTTCTCGATTAGCGGGAGGAGATACGCAGTATTTT. The chain links TRBV20-1 to TRBJ2-3; 10 nucleotides line up with TRBD2. The CDR3 consists of 15 residues. Germline trimming cut 3 bases from V and 5 bases from J; bases unmatched to any gene: 8. The germline CDR1 and CDR2 sequences are DFQATT and SNEGSKA (reference sequence).

The CDR3 sequence is CASSPWTGQGGELFF. CDR3 coding DNA: TGTGCCAGTAGTCCATGGACAGGGCAGGGCGGGGAGCTGTTTTTT. The chain joins TRBV19 to TRBJ2-2, with 8 bases lining up with TRBD1. Germline V gene data show CDR1 as LNHDA and CDR2 as SQIVND (reference sequence). There are 15 residues in the CDR3. V lost 5 bases, J lost 7 bases, and 9 bases stayed unmatched.

The chain couples TRBV9 to TRBJ2-5, with TRBD2 as a possible D gene (5 bases). The CDR3 loop spans 16 amino acids. V lost 4 bases and J 2 bases, leaving 18 bases between the germline ends. Germline V gene data show CDR1 as SGDLS and CDR2 as YYNGEE. This chain's CDR3 is CASSPNNRGLQETQYF. The CDR3 nucleotides are TGTGCCAGCAGCCCCAATAATCGGGGATTACAAGAGACCCAGTACTTC.

Comment on this clone: This CDR3 is also generated by other DNA sequences in the sample. The V gene is TRBV19, the J gene TRBJ2-5; 9 bases fit TRBD1. Looked up from germline, CDR1 is LNHDA and CDR2 is SQIVND (reference sequence). Trimming at V came to 5 bases and at J to 4 bases, leaving 5 bases not matched to a gene. CDR3 length: 14 residues. DNA for the CDR3: TGTGCCAGTAGTTCACAGGGGGCGGGAGAGACCCAGTACTTC. Amino acids: CASSSQGAGETQYF.

The table lists this clone with a count of one. The rearrangement uses TRBV7-9 and TRBJ1-1; D is unclear. V was cut by 5 bases and J by 0 bases, with 10 bases left in between. The CDR3 covers 14 residues. CDR1 SEHNR and CDR2 FQNEAQ come from the germline V gene (reference sequence). The CDR3 here is CASSRIQMNTEAFF. The CDR3 coding sequence is TGTGCCAGCAGCCGGATACAGATGAACACTGAAGCTTTCTTT.

The chain combines TRBV12-3 or TRBV12-4 with TRBJ1-2; the D is unclear. This CDR3 spans 12 amino acids. V lost 7 bases, J lost 11 bases, and 17 bases lay in between. In DNA, the CDR3 is TGTGCCAGCATGGCCCCCCATTCCTTGTACACCTTC. Protein sequence: CASMAPHSLYTF.

This clone was counted once. This chain joins TRBV18 and TRBJ1-5, with 8 bases lining up with TRBD1. From germline, CDR1 is KGHSH and CDR2 LQKENI. The CDR3 has 14 amino acids. V shed 5 bases, J shed 4 bases, and the junction held 4 bases outside the gene matches. The CDR3 protein is CASSEGQANQPQHF. In DNA, the CDR3 is TGTGCCAGCTCAGAGGGACAGGCTAATCAGCCCCAGCATTTT.

The DNA for the CDR3 is TGTGCCAGTAGCGGGACAGGGGAGAACAAGCAGTACTTC. Amino acids: CASSGTGENKQYF. V is TRBV19 and J is TRBJ2-7; 10 bases line up with TRBD1. V shed 6 bases and J 8 bases; nucleotides not matched to a gene: 7. The CDR3 length is 13 residues. CDR1 LNHDA and CDR2 SQIVND come from the germline V gene (reference sequence).

The J gene is TRBJ1-2, the V gene TRBV9, with TRBD1 identical over 7 bases. Germline V lookup: CDR1 SGDLS, CDR2 YYNGEE. The CDR3 is 14 amino acids. V trimming: 3 bases; J trimming: 6 bases; junction bases outside the gene matches: 8. This CDR3 is CASSATTGFHGYTF. In DNA, the CDR3 is TGTGCCAGCAGCGCTACGACAGGGTTCCATGGCTACACCTTC.

V and J are TRBV13 and TRBJ2-7; the D gene is possibly TRBD1 (7 bases). The CDR3 consists of 17 residues. CDR1 is PRHDT and CDR2 is FYEKMQ in the germline V gene (reference sequence). V lost 2 bases to trimming and J lost 6 bases, with 23 bases between them. This chain's CDR3 is CASSLRWRGRADREQYF. The CDR3 region has the DNA TGTGCCAGCAGCTTAAGGTGGAGGGGGCGCGCGGATCGCGAGCAGTACTTC.

The V call is TRBV5-1, the J call TRBJ1-1; D may be TRBD1 (5 bases). CDR1 is SGHRS and CDR2 is YFSETQ in the germline V gene. This CDR3 region has 11 residues. Trimming stripped 10 bases from V and 4 bases from J, with 11 bases between. In nucleotides, the CDR3 is TGCGCCTCCGGGGGGGGCACTGAAGCTTTCTTT. Its translation: CASGGGTEAFF. Full variable domain (remainder filled in from reference TRBV5-1 and TRBJ1-1): KAGVTQTPRYLIKTRGQQVTLSCSPISGHRSVSWYQQTPGQGLQFLFEYFSETQRNKGNFPGRFSGRQFSNSRSEMNVSTLELGDSALYLCASGGGTEAFFGQGTRLTVV.

This chain joins TRBV6-1 and TRBJ1-1; D not resolved. Looked up from germline, CDR1 is MNHNS and CDR2 is SASEGT. The length of the CDR3 is 12 residues. Trimming removed 2 bases from V and 7 bases from J, with 8 bases in between. The CDR3 DNA is TGTGCCAGCAGTGAAATCGTCCGTGAAGCTTTCTTT. Its translation: CASSEIVREAFF.

The chain combines TRBV7-9 with TRBJ1-2, with 7 positions matching TRBD1. Germline lookup yields CDR1 SEHNR and CDR2 FQNEAQ (reference sequence). The V gene end was trimmed by 5 bases and the J gene end by 4 bases; junction bases not matched to a gene: 10. The CDR3 runs to 15 residues. This chain's CDR3 is CASSQGTVDFYGYTF. CDR3 nucleotides: TGTGCCAGCAGCCAAGGGACAGTTGACTTCTATGGCTACACCTTC.

The chain uses TRBV28 and TRBJ1-5; D perhaps matches TRBD1 (5 bases). There are 13 residues in the CDR3. Germline V gene sequence: CDR1 MDHEN, CDR2 SYDVKM. Trimming pared 5 bases from V and 13 bases from J, leaving 18 bases between. The DNA for the CDR3 is TGTGCCAGCAGTCTACCGGACACCTCTCCGCAGCATTTT. As protein: CASSLPDTSPQHF.

J is TRBJ2-5 and V is TRBV6-5, with 11 bases matching TRBD2. Germline V gives CDR1 MNHEY, CDR2 SVGAGI. After removal of 6 bases from V and 2 bases from J, the junction contained 2 bases not matched to a gene. The CDR3 runs 14 residues. CDR3: CASRTSGVQETQYF. Written as DNA, the CDR3 is TGTGCCAGCAGGACTAGCGGGGTACAAGAGACCCAGTACTTC.

The chain is built from TRBV3-1 (or the pseudogene TRBV3-2) and TRBJ1-6; 9 nucleotides align to TRBD1. J was trimmed by 0 bases and V by 1 base; bases with no gene match: 4. This CDR3 contains 18 residues. The V gene's germline CDR1 is LGHDT and CDR2 YNNKEL (reference sequence). The CDR3 DNA is TGTGCCAGCAGCCAAGGAGGGACAGGGAACTCCTATAATTCACCCCTCCACTTT. It codes for CASSQGGTGNSYNSPLHF.

The chain is built from TRBV3-1 (or the pseudogene TRBV3-2) and TRBJ2-7, with D possibly TRBD2 on 5 matching bases. V was pared by 4 bases and J by 3 bases, with 7 bases between. The CDR3 sequence is 12 residues long. The germline CDR1 and CDR2 sequences are LGHDT and YNNKEL (reference sequence). The CDR3 reads CASSPADYEQYF. CDR3 sequence (DNA): TGTGCCAGCAGCCCAGCGGACTACGAGCAGTACTTC.

The chain joins TRBV28 to TRBJ1-5; D not certain. The CDR3 is made up of 15 amino acids. Deletions cut 2 bases from V and 1 base from J, with 9 bases between. Germline loops: CDR1 MDHEN, CDR2 SYDVKM. The CDR3 loop is CASSLGGVSNQPQHF. In DNA form, the CDR3 reads TGTGCCAGCAGTTTAGGCGGGGTAAGCAATCAGCCCCAGCATTTT.

The chain combines TRBV15 with TRBJ2-3; TRBD2 might be the D (6 bases). The CDR3 is 15 residues long. Germline CDR1 and CDR2: LNHNV and YYDKDF (reference sequence). The V end was cut by 1 base, the J end by 1 base, with 9 bases between. DNA of the CDR3: TGTGCCACCAGCAGAGCGCGGGGAGGCACAGATACGCAGTATTTT. Protein product: CATSRARGGTDTQYF.

The J gene is TRBJ1-4, the V gene TRBV9; 7 bases are a match to TRBD1. The CDR3 covers 13 residues. Germline CDR1 reads SGDLS; CDR2 reads YYNGEE. Trimming took 10 bases from V and 6 from J; bases not matched to a gene: 9. In nucleotides, the CDR3 is TGTGCCGCCGGAGGGGGCGAGGATGAAAAACTGTTTTTT. Protein product: CAAGGGEDEKLFF.

This clone showed up just once. The J gene is TRBJ2-3, the V gene TRBV5-1, with D possibly being TRBD2 (7 bases). The V and J ends lost 4 bases and 3 bases respectively, with 18 bases between them. Germline values: CDR1 SGHRS, CDR2 YFSETQ. The CDR3 length is 16 residues. CDR3 sequence (DNA): TGCGCCAGCAGCCTCGGGGTTGGGAGGGGGACAGATACGCAGTATTTT. Protein: CASSLGVGRGTDTQYF.

V and J are TRBV2 and TRBJ2-3, with 10 bases fitting TRBD1. The CDR3 length is 15 residues. V shed 4 bases and J 6 bases; nucleotides not matched to a gene: 7. Looked up from germline, CDR1 is SNHLY and CDR2 is FYNNEI. The CDR3 region has the DNA TGTGCCAGCAGTGGGGACAGGGGCGCAGGGGATACGCAGTATTTT. The encoded protein is CASSGDRGAGDTQYF.

Details on this clone: A read error may be the cause here, since a much bigger clone is one base away. This sequence joins TRBV5-4 and TRBJ1-2, with D tentatively TRBD1 (5 bases). With 4 bases removed from V and 0 bases from J, the gap between germline ends came to 7 bases. The CDR3 totals 13 residues. Germline CDR1 reads SGHNT; CDR2 reads YYREEE (reference sequence). CDR3 in DNA: TGTGCCAGCAGCCCGGACACTAACTATGGCTACACCTTC. Protein: CASSPDTNYGYTF.

This chain connects TRBV4-1 to TRBJ2-4; D is possibly TRBD1 (6 bases). Germline V gene sequence: CDR1 MGHRA, CDR2 YSYEKL. The V and J ends lost 1 base and 1 base respectively, with 14 bases between them. This CDR3 is 17 amino acids long. This CDR3 is CASSQVGRGLAKNIQYF. CDR3 DNA: TGCGCCAGCAGCCAAGTGGGCAGGGGCCTTGCCAAAAACATTCAGTACTTC.

V usage is TRBV9 and J usage is TRBJ2-5, with TRBD2 matching over 14 bases. V shed 5 bases, J shed 5 bases, and the junction held 8 bases outside the gene matches. The CDR3 consists of 16 residues. In germline, CDR1 is SGDLS, CDR2 YYNGEE. CDR3 residues: CASSAGLAGVRETQYF. The CDR3 nucleotides are TGTGCCAGCAGTGCGGGACTAGCGGGAGTCAGGGAGACCCAGTACTTC.

The chain is built from TRBV20-1 and TRBJ1-2; no reliable D call. Between the trimmed V and J ends, which lost 3 bases and 2 bases, there was a span of 10 bases. The germline V gene encodes CDR1 DFQATT and CDR2 SNEGSKA (reference sequence). The CDR3 totals 13 residues. The CDR3: CSASPGRNYGYTF. CDR3 in DNA: TGCAGTGCTAGTCCCGGTCGGAACTATGGCTACACCTTC.

The rearrangement links TRBV19 to TRBJ1-4; D unclear. Per the germline V gene, CDR1 is LNHDA and CDR2 is SQIVND (reference sequence). The ends were cut back, 7 bases at V and 7 bases at J, with 13 bases in the middle. The CDR3 consists of 13 residues. CDR3 protein: CASNTLGSEKLFF. The CDR3 bases are TGTGCCAGTAATACCTTAGGGAGTGAAAAACTGTTTTTT. Variable domain in full (rest from reference TRBV19 and TRBJ1-4): DGGITQSPKYLFRKEGQNVTLSCEQNLNHDAMYWYRQDPGQGLRLIYYSQIVNDFQKGDIAEGYSVSREKKESFPLTVTSAQKNPTAFYLCASNTLGSEKLFFGSGTQLSVL.

The rearrangement links TRBV30 to TRBJ2-7; D unclear. The CDR3 sequence is 12 residues long. Trimming took off 0 bases at V and 4 bases at J, with 7 bases between the two ends. Germline V gene sequence: CDR1 GTSNPN, CDR2 SVGIG (reference sequence). CDR3 sequence reads: CAWSVSQYEQYF. The CDR3 DNA sequence: TGTGCCTGGAGTGTATCCCAGTACGAGCAGTACTTC.

This chain uses TRBV3-1 (or the pseudogene TRBV3-2) with TRBJ2-3, with 12 bases fitting TRBD2. V was clipped by 4 bases and J by 4 bases; unmatched bases: 9. The CDR3 is made up of 17 amino acids. Germline V CDR1 and CDR2: LGHDT, YNNKEL (reference sequence). CDR3 in DNA: TGTGCCAGCAGCCCCCTTCTAGCGGGAGGGATCCCAGATACGCAGTATTTT. It yields the protein CASSPLLAGGIPDTQYF.

The V gene is TRBV11-2, the J gene TRBJ2-4, with D unclear. CDR3 length: 15 residues. Germline assignment: CDR1 SGHAT and CDR2 FQNNGV. Trimming left V 5 bases short and J 0 bases short, with 11 bases between. The CDR3 is CASSDVGLAKNIQYF. The CDR3 nucleotides read TGTGCCAGCAGCGACGTTGGGCTAGCCAAAAACATTCAGTACTTC.